This TCR beta chain was retrieved from a study of OX40 agonist ivuxolimab in advanced cancers. The study in broad terms: Ivuxolimab was an agonistic, fully human IgG2 monoclonal antibody directed against OX40 (CD134), a costimulatory receptor. The paper describes the monotherapy dose-escalation part (N ≈ 50 patients) of the phase I trial of ivuxolimab. Patients were allowed to have had prior anti-PD-1, anti-PD-L1 or anti-CTLA-4 therapy, and around 43% of the dose-escalation patients had been treated with checkpoint inhibitors. Intravenous ivuxolimab was administered to patients every 2 weeks at six dose levels: 0.01, 0.1, 0.3, 1.5, 3 and 10 mg/kg. Of the approximately 54 patients in dose escalation, 19 had hepatocellular carcinoma, approximately 15 had melanoma, 9 had renal cell carcinoma and 9 had head and neck cancer. Partial responses were achieved by three dose-escalation patients, of whom one had hepatocellular carcinoma and two had cutaneous melanoma. In the dose-escalation cohort, 82.7% of patients were male, and the mean age was approximately 60 years, with a range of about 23 to 90. The point of sequencing TCRbeta in the periphery was to test whether ivuxolimab changed TCR sequence diversity and drove clonal T-cell expansion.

The paper's findings and limits, for the study overall: Clonal expansion of both CD4+ and CD8+ blood T cells was observed from baseline to week 6 at doses 0.1 to 3.0 mg/kg. After ivuxolimab, more expanded clones were found on average in CD8+ T cells than in CD4+ T cells. The antigen specificity of the clonally expanded peripheral T cells was not determined. In partial responders in the 0.1-3.0 mg/kg groups, normalized peripheral clonal expansion was found to be among the lowest, especially among CD8+ T cells. Low levels of normalized T-cell clonal expansion were also shown by some nonresponding patients.

Comments on this clone: Its antigen is not yet known. No base qualities exist here, and no much larger clone lies one base off it.

The CDR3, cysteine through phenylalanine, is 15 amino acids long. CDR3 DNA is the only sequence kept; it has 45 bases, read in frame from the first base. V was cut back by 6 bases and J by 4 bases, leaving a gap of 18 bases between them. The germline V gene specifies SGHVS as CDR1 and FNYEAQ as CDR2. Patients with a history of autoimmune disease or receiving systemic immunosuppression were excluded from the trial. Peripheral blood for TCR sequencing was collected from all dose cohorts at baseline, on cycle 4 day 1, and on cycle 7 day 1. Samples were obtained from an open-label, multicenter, first-in-human phase I dose-escalation trial of ivuxolimab. Adults with locally advanced or metastatic melanoma, renal cell carcinoma, hepatocellular carcinoma or head and neck squamous cell carcinoma were enrolled in the trial. CD4+ and CD8+ T cells were sorted separately from peripheral blood before TCR sequencing.

For sequencing of the TCRbeta CDR3 region, genomic DNA was extracted from the sorted cells. The immunoSEQ Assay was used for sequencing of TCRbeta CDR3 regions. In its TCRdb copy, this immuneACCESS table keeps in-frame sequences only and misses some clones. Where compared with another copy, unresolved V genes explain less than half of these, and the others have no known cause. The sample contains 30,000 or so clones, 65% to 85% of them found a single time. The ten largest make up approximately 14% of the sample. Here the sequenced sample was CD4+ or CD8+ T cells sorted from blood, taken in a trial of the OX40 agonist ivuxolimab. The V and J genes are TRBV7-6 and TRBJ2-5, with the D call perhaps TRBD1 or TRBD2, as 6 bases match in each case. This clonotype originated in an adult with an advanced solid tumor such as melanoma, head and neck, liver or kidney cancer. This receptor carries the CDR3 CASSRGALSGETQYF. The DNA is TGTGCCAGCAGTAGGGGGGCGCTTAGCGGAGAGACCCAGTACTTC.